Presented here are 7 T cell receptor beta chains from one specimen sequenced in a study of T cells expressing NK-cell markers (TCRdb year 2020). The receptor library was made with 5' RACE. TCRdb lists the instrument as Illumina HiSeq 2000. TCRdb reprocessed the reads and provides one entry for every CDR3 protein sequence; no DNA is given. The table kept for this sample lists about half a million distinct CDR3 sequences. Almost 1.5% of the sample rests with the top ten. Sequences were obtained from blood T cells: a sorted CD56 or NKG2C T cell subset, CD4+ or CD8+ T cells, or bulk PBMC T cells (not recorded which). Receptors were obtained from a woman aged 50 to 65 in good health. Donor details come from another sample of the same person, matched by shared clones.

The J gene is TRBJ2-2, the V gene TRBV21-1; lacking DNA, the TRBD2 call made by TCRdb goes unchecked. TRBV21-1 is a known pseudogene. The length of the CDR3 is 15 residues. The CDR3 protein is CASSNKREGPGELFF.

The chain couples TRBV9 to TRBJ2-3; TCRdb designates TRBD2, a call that cannot be tested without DNA. The germline CDR1 and CDR2 sequences are SGDLS and YYNGEE. CDR3 length: 16 residues. CDR3: CASSVGAGGLADTQYF.

The chain links TRBV12-3 or TRBV12-4 to TRBJ2-3; as DNA is missing, the TRBD1 call by TCRdb cannot be tested. The CDR3 is 15 residues long. The CDR3 loop reads CASSLFPDGTDTQYF.

The V gene is TRBV5-1, the J gene TRBJ2-1; TCRdb's D call, TRBD2, is unchecked because there is no DNA. CDR3 length equals 16 residues. Germline CDR1 reads SGHRS; CDR2 reads YFSETQ. CDR3 in amino acids: CASSLSSAGGRNEQFF.

The rearrangement joins TRBV5-5 to TRBJ2-2; checking the TCRdb D call of TRBD1 is not possible without DNA. This CDR3 is built from 16 residues. Per the germline V gene, CDR1 is SGHKS and CDR2 is YYEKEE (reference sequence). The CDR3 here is CASSYQPFDSTGELFF.

The chain couples TRBV6-1 to TRBJ1-1. This CDR3 is built from 14 residues. Germline V gives CDR1 MNHNS, CDR2 SASEGT. CDR3 loop: CASRTLDRNTEAFF.

The rearrangement joins TRBV29-1 to TRBJ2-1; absent DNA, TCRdb's TRBD2 call cannot be checked. The CDR3 runs 13 residues. CDR1 and CDR2 from the germline V gene are SQVTM and ANQGSEA. The CDR3 spells CSVDVLAGGEQFF.